This T cell receptor (beta chain) was profiled in a study of blood T cell repertoires in COVID-19. Study summary: Samples representing acute and convalescent COVID-19 were sourced from the United States, Italy and Spain. PBMCs, B-cell-depleted T cells, or T cells provided the cDNA or gDNA that made up the material.

The CDR3 is 13 residues long. Germline assignment: CDR1 MNHNS and CDR2 SASEGT. V shed 2 bases and J shed 6 bases, with 10 bases lying between them. Original data processing: By means of reference gene primer amplification, nucleated cell counts were estimated. The table came from immunoSEQ multiplex PCR; TCRdb's copy has only in-frame clones and leaves some out. V, J and clone size are taken as reported in that table, and D and trimming were inferred from the DNA itself. The sample yields more than 95,000 clones, about 80% seen once. This clone has a count of ten or more. The receptor was isolated from a man between 65 and 79 years old with active or convalescent COVID-19. The sequenced material came from peripheral blood. J is TRBJ1-2 and V is TRBV6-1, with D maybe TRBD1 (5 bases). This CDR3 is CASSERGLNGYTF. CDR3 DNA sequence: TGTGCCAGCAGTGAACGGGGGTTAAATGGCTACACCTTC.